This T cell receptor beta chain appears in the sequencing data of a study of identical twins. CDR1 and CDR2 from the germline V gene are MNHEY and SMNVEV (reference sequence). The length of the CDR3 is 14 residues. Trimming took off 2 bases at V and 8 bases at J, with 13 bases between the two ends. TCRdb reanalysed the 5' RACE reads using MiXCR and keeps one entry per CDR3 protein. This sample has a few hundred thousand distinct CDR3 sequences, with around 8% found just once. To note about this clonotype: No antigen is known for it.

Study-level results: Abundant beta clonotypes from cord blood had fewer insertions, unlike memory repertoires, which showed none. Invariant T cells like MAIT and iNKT could partly confound the zero-insertion analyses.

These data also formed part of another study, on yellow fever vaccine responses in identical twins.

The rearrangement joins TRBV27 to TRBJ2-1; unclear D gene. The specimen sequenced was CD8+ T cells sorted from blood. The sequence came from a woman aged 18-35 years in good health. The CDR3 region has the DNA TGTGCCAGCAGTTTAGCCCTACTCCCGGATGAGCAGTTCTTC. This translates into CASSLALLPDEQFF.